This entry lists 21 T cell receptor beta chains sequenced from one sample in a study of beta chain features in type 1 diabetes. Isolated RNA was reverse transcribed in full, so expressed TCRB transcripts were sequenced. Clones were sequenced by immunoSEQ multiplex PCR, and TCRdb holds only the in-frame ones, with some missing. The sample shows roughly 500,000 clones, over 25% of them seen only once. The sample taken for sequencing was naive CD4+ T cells from blood. These receptors all stem from a young man in good health.

The chain joins TRBV14 to TRBJ2-1; no clear D gene. The CDR3 consists of 11 residues. V lost 2 bases, J lost 5 bases, and 1 base lay in between. CDR1 and CDR2 (germline): SGHDN, FVKESK. CDR3: CASSQNNEQFF. Written as DNA, the CDR3 is TGTGCCAGCAGCCAAAACAATGAGCAGTTCTTC.

The table lists this clone with a few counts. The chain links TRBV7-2 to TRBJ2-3; D call uncertain. V lost 2 bases, J lost 5 bases, and 11 bases lay in between. The V gene's germline CDR1 is SGHTA and CDR2 FQGNSA. This CDR3 region has 14 residues. The chain's CDR3 is CASSLRPLLDTQYF. The CDR3 DNA is TGTGCCAGCAGCTTACGTCCTCTCCTAGATACGCAGTATTTT.

This clone occurred a few times. The chain combines TRBV30 with TRBJ2-5; D ambiguous. V lost 4 bases and J lost 1, with 4 bases in between. The CDR3 contains 11 residues. Per germline, CDR1 GTSNPN and CDR2 SVGIG (reference sequence). Here the CDR3 DNA reads TGTGCCTGGAAGGGCCAAGAGACCCAGTACTTC. It is translated as CAWKGQETQYF.

This chain links TRBV7-2 with TRBJ2-7; 7 bases fit TRBD2. This CDR3 has 15 residues. Trimming took 3 bases from V and 6 from J; bases not matched to a gene: 11. Germline CDR1 is SGHTA and CDR2 is FQGNSA. The CDR3 is CASSLSAGVWGEQYF. CDR3 bases: TGTGCCAGCAGCTTGTCGGCGGGAGTTTGGGGCGAGCAGTACTTC.

The chain joins TRBV7-9 to TRBJ1-2; possible D gene TRBD1, 6 bases. The germline gives CDR1 SEHNR, CDR2 FQNEAQ (reference sequence). Trimming took 5 bases from V and 1 from J, leaving 14 bases between them. The CDR3 consists of 15 residues. The chain's CDR3 is CASSIRDTYNYGYTF. CDR3 bases: TGTGCCAGCAGCATCCGGGACACCTATAACTATGGCTACACCTTC.

This chain joins TRBV6-6 and TRBJ1-5, with D hard to call. V lost 3 bases, J lost 6 bases, and 12 bases lay in between. This CDR3 contains 14 residues. Germline CDR1 MNHNY, CDR2 SVGAGI (reference sequence). The CDR3 coding sequence is TGTGCCAGCAGTTATGCGGGGAGCGGTCAGCCCCAGCATTTT. It specifies CASSYAGSGQPQHF.

The genes are TRBV5-1 and TRBJ2-3, with TRBD1 matching 9 bases. V lost 0 bases, J lost 2 bases, and 1 base stayed unmatched. Per germline, CDR1 SGHRS and CDR2 YFSETQ. This CDR3 has 15 residues. CDR3 residues: CASSLGTGATDTQYF. As DNA, the CDR3 is TGCGCCAGCAGCTTGGGGACAGGGGCCACAGATACGCAGTATTTT. Filled out from reference TRBV5-1 and TRBJ2-3, the complete variable domain reads KAGVTQTPRYLIKTRGQQVTLSCSPISGHRSVSWYQQTPGQGLQFLFEYFSETQRNKGNFPGRFSGRQFSNSRSEMNVSTLELGDSALYLCASSLGTGATDTQYFGPGTRLTVL.

The chain recombines TRBV6-5 with TRBJ2-7; no definite D call. This CDR3 region has 13 residues. CDR1 and CDR2 (germline): MNHEY, SVGAGI. Deletions cut 8 bases from V and 3 bases from J, with 14 bases between. The CDR3 is CASRKGRVYEQYF. The CDR3 DNA follows: TGTGCCAGCCGCAAAGGCAGAGTCTACGAGCAGTACTTC.

In this sample, this clone turned up a few times. The CDR3 region has the DNA TGTGCCAGCAGCGCACGGGCGGGAGGGCGCTACGAGCAGTACTTC. Encoded protein: CASSARAGGRYEQYF. The V gene is TRBV7-9, the J gene TRBJ2-7, with TRBD2 matching 9 bases. V shed 5 bases and J 3 bases; nucleotides not matched to a gene: 8. Germline V gene sequence: CDR1 SEHNR, CDR2 FQNEAQ (reference sequence). This CDR3 comprises 15 residues.

This clone occurred a few times. The genes are TRBV29-1 and TRBJ2-1; D is possibly TRBD2 (5 bases). The CDR3 consists of 14 residues. CDR1 is SQVTM and CDR2 is ANQGSEA in the germline V gene. V was pared by 4 bases and J by 3 bases, with 13 bases between. CDR3 protein: CSVGRQDHYNEQFF. CDR3 sequence (DNA): TGCAGCGTTGGGAGGCAGGATCACTACAATGAGCAGTTCTTC.

Here the CDR3 reads CASSPRAGRNTGELFF. The CDR3 nucleotides read TGTGCCAGCAGCCCCCGGGCAGGGAGGAACACCGGGGAGCTGTTTTTT. V gene TRBV14 combines with J gene TRBJ2-2; D possibly matches TRBD1 or TRBD2 (5 bases each). CDR1 is SGHDN, CDR2 FVKESK, per germline. Trimming cost V 4 bases and J 1 base, with 13 bases left between them. This CDR3 has 16 amino acids.

There are a few counts of this clone. This chain joins TRBV29-1 and TRBJ2-7, with D unresolved. The CDR3 totals 11 residues. Between the trimmed V and J ends, which lost 4 bases and 2 bases, there was a span of 6 bases. Germline assignment: CDR1 SQVTM and CDR2 ANQGSEA. The CDR3 coding sequence is TGCAGCGTTGCGGCACCCTACGAGCAGTACTTC. Its translation is CSVAAPYEQYF.

V usage is TRBV4-1 and J usage is TRBJ2-4; D possibly corresponds to TRBD1 (6 bases). Germline-derived CDR1 and CDR2 are MGHRA and YSYEKL. This CDR3 comprises 18 residues. V shed 1 base and J shed 0 bases, with 16 bases lying between them. The CDR3: CASSQVVQGLIAKNIQYF. CDR3 nucleotides: TGCGCCAGCAGCCAAGTAGTCCAGGGGCTGATAGCCAAAAACATTCAGTACTTC.

This clone came up a few times. The chain joins TRBV30 to TRBJ1-1; D remains ambiguous. The germline V gene has CDR1 GTSNPN and CDR2 SVGIG (reference sequence). The CDR3 has 11 residues. V shed 2 bases and J shed 7 bases, with 8 bases lying between them. CDR3: CAWSHQLEAFF. DNA of the CDR3: TGTGCCTGGAGTCACCAGCTTGAAGCTTTCTTT. The variable domain in full, with the rest retrieved from reference TRBV30 and TRBJ1-1, is SQTIHQWPATLVQPVGSPLSLECTVEGTSNPNLYWYRQAAGRGLQLLFYSVGIGQISSEVPQNLSASRPQDRQFILSSKKLLLSDSGFYLCAWSHQLEAFFGQGTRLTVV.

The table lists this clone with a few counts. This chain uses TRBV7-2 with TRBJ2-7; D is ambiguous. This CDR3 region has 13 residues. The ends were cut back, 0 bases at V and 4 bases at J, with 7 bases in the middle. CDR1 and CDR2 from the germline V gene are SGHTA and FQGNSA. CDR3 sequence (DNA): TGTGCCAGCAGCTTAGCGGTCCAGTACGAGCAGTACTTC. Translated, it gives CASSLAVQYEQYF. Full variable domain (missing parts from reference TRBV7-2 and TRBJ2-7): GAGVSQSPSNKVTEKGKDVELRCDPISGHTALYWYRQSLGQGLEFLIYFQGNSAPDKSGLPSDRFSAERTGGSVSTLTIQRTQQEDSAVYLCASSLAVQYEQYFGPGTRLTVT.

This clone has more than one count but fewer than ten. At one end the junction does not follow the germline gene, possibly because of a read error. The rearrangement uses TRBV29-1 and TRBJ2-3, with D possibly being TRBD2 (6 bases). The CDR3 covers 13 residues. Germline V gene lookup returns CDR1 SQVTM and CDR2 ANQGSEA. This CDR3 is CSVEEGRDFPQYF. The CDR3 DNA reads as TGCAGCGTTGAGGAAGGCCGGGACTTCCCGCAATATTTT.

The chain recombines TRBV29-1 with TRBJ1-2; the match to TRBD1 covers 8 bases. The CDR3 covers 14 residues. The junction had 8 bases not matched to a gene; V was cut back by 4 bases and J by 4 bases. CDR1 is SQVTM and CDR2 is ANQGSEA in the germline V gene. The CDR3 loop reads CSVVGAGGFYGYTF. The CDR3 bases are TGCAGCGTTGTGGGTGCAGGGGGCTTCTATGGCTACACCTTC.

This clone occurred a few times. The chain recombines TRBV9 with TRBJ2-5; 10 positions agree with TRBD2. Germline V CDR1 and CDR2: SGDLS, YYNGEE. This CDR3 has 16 residues. J was trimmed by 4 bases and V by 0 bases; bases with no gene match: 6. The CDR3 region is CASSVGLAGELETQYF. CDR3 bases: TGTGCCAGCAGCGTAGGGCTAGCGGGAGAGTTAGAGACCCAGTACTTC.

A few counts support this clone. The chain carries TRBV7-9 and TRBJ2-2; a possible D gene is TRBD1 (6 bases). The germline V and J ends were trimmed by 0 bases and 3 bases, with 8 bases remaining between them. This CDR3 is 15 amino acids long. The V gene's germline CDR1 is SEHNR and CDR2 FQNEAQ (reference sequence). The CDR3 DNA sequence: TGTGCCAGCAGCTTAGCACAGGGTTACACCGGGGAGCTGTTTTTT. Its translation: CASSLAQGYTGELFF.

The CDR3 region is CASSLQPGGRADRGNEQFF. For the CDR3, the DNA is TGCGCCAGCAGCCTCCAACCGGGCGGGAGGGCCGATCGGGGTAATGAGCAGTTCTTC. The chain joins TRBV5-1 to TRBJ2-1, with 9 bases that match TRBD2. The CDR3 sequence is 19 residues long. The J segment lost 7 bases and the V segment lost 4 bases, leaving 21 bases of the junction unmatched. Germline assignment: CDR1 SGHRS and CDR2 YFSETQ.

The chain joins TRBV5-1 to TRBJ2-5, with no clear D. CDR1 is SGHRS and CDR2 is YFSETQ in the germline V gene. V was clipped by 0 bases and J by 1 base, with 10 bases between them. The CDR3 sequence is 15 residues long. This chain's CDR3 is CASSLAGSRQETQYF. The DNA for the CDR3 is TGCGCCAGCAGCTTGGCCGGTTCCCGCCAAGAGACCCAGTACTTC.